This T cell receptor beta chain was obtained from a study of Ad26.COV2.S vaccination and SARS-CoV-2 variants (dated by TCRdb to about 2021). About the investigation overall: Vaccine-arm donors were drawn from COV1001, a multicentre, randomized, double-blind, placebo-controlled phase I-IIa trial of Ad26.COV2.S in healthy adults. Investigators remained blinded to trial group allocation during experiments and outcome assessment. Trial participants were randomized into five groups of five: low-dose or high-dose Ad26.COV2.S given once or twice, or placebo on both occasions. A total of 32 samples were included in the TCR-sequenced set, comprising 19 Ad26.COV2.S vaccine recipients, 5 placebo recipients and 8 SARS-CoV-2 convalescent individuals. Dosing of Ad26.COV2.S was intramuscular, at either 5x10^10 or 1x10^11 viral particles, delivered as one shot or as two shots spaced 56 days apart. TCRbeta repertoire sequencing served as the tool for gauging how specific and how broad the SARS-CoV-2-reactive T cell receptors were following Ad26.COV2.S vaccination. Study-wide findings and limitations: The study was not powered for comparison of responses between vaccine doses or regimens. Vaccine and placebo recipients had similar non-spike TCR breadth, a finding consistent with the vaccine containing only spike. After vaccination, spike-specific CD8+ and CD4+ T cell responses were reported to show substantial breadth. It was noted by the authors that total T cell responses may have been underestimated by the TCR breadth and depth analyses. Spike-specific TCR breadth was higher in Ad26.COV2.S recipients than in placebo recipients (P = 0.0014).

In the paper's terms, the treatment or condition label means: around 19 received Ad26.COV2.S at low or high dose, single or two shots; 5 received placebo; per-sample allocation not given. For vaccine and placebo recipients, the sequenced repertoires came from samples collected on day 63 after the first injection. Between 29 July and 7 August 2020, Cohort 1b enrolled 25 adults aged 18-55 years at one site in Boston, USA. As a vaccine, Ad26.COV2.S was a replication-incompetent adenovirus type 26 vector that expressed a prefusion-stabilized SARS-CoV-2 spike protein derived from the original Wuhan strain. The immunoSEQ Assay was the method used to sequence TCRbeta CDR3 regions. After extraction, genomic DNA underwent amplification by bias-controlled multiplex PCR, followed by high-throughput sequencing. Under the source paper's analysis protocol: To quantify the absolute abundance of every unique TCRbeta CDR3 region, sequences were collapsed and filtered. Usable DNA was measured by amplifying reference genes present in all nucleated cells, and TCRbeta template counts were normalized to that usable DNA to estimate T cell fraction. Repertoire TCRs were annotated as SARS-CoV-2-specific by exact matching of V gene, CDR3 amino acid sequence and J gene to a known reactive TCR set. The reference SARS-CoV-2 TCR set came from MIRA and was filtered for enrichment in COVID-19-positive ImmuneCODE repertoires, removing public or cross-reactive TCRs. Based on the MIRA antigens, annotated TCRs were further analysed at the level of specific ORF or position within ORF. Breadth was defined as annotated unique rearrangements over total unique productive rearrangements; depth was the summed frequency of those rearrangements. Two-sided Wilcoxon rank-sum tests were used to compare TCR breadth between groups. TCRdb holds this immuneACCESS table with in-frame rearrangements only. Some clones are missing; in checked studies, unresolved V genes explain under half, and the rest has no known cause. For V, J and clone size, that table is used; D and trimming come from the DNA. The sample includes some 290,000 clones, with over 80% observed a single time. Around 2% of the sample is held by the ten biggest clonotypes.

The CDR1 and CDR2 encoded by the germline V gene (reference sequence) are MNHEY and SMNVEV. V lost 0 bases and J lost 7 bases, and the count of bases not matched to a germline gene is 7. The cysteine opens and the phenylalanine closes a CDR3 of 16 amino acids. Kept here is only the CDR3 DNA, which spans 48 bases and is read in frame from base 1. Of note for this clone: Which antigen it targets is not known. One base away there is no much larger clone; base qualities are not given.

The receptor comes from a person between 18 and 65 years old who received the Ad26.COV2.S COVID-19 vaccine or a placebo. The specimen was peripheral blood, collected in a trial of Ad26.COV2.S vaccine versus placebo. The V and J segments used are TRBV27 and TRBJ1-2, and TRBD1 matches 11 of the central bases. The CDR3 region has the sequence CASSLSWTGGGGGYTF. The DNA sequence is TGTGCCAGCAGTTTATCCTGGACAGGGGGCGGGGGTGGCTACACCTTC.